This T cell receptor (beta chain) derives from a study of blood T cell repertoires in COVID-19. Whole-study context: Donors in the United States, Italy and Spain gave samples during acute or convalescent COVID-19. The cDNA or gDNA used as material had been derived from T cells, B-cell-depleted T cells, or PBMCs.

V lost 3 bases to trimming and J lost 5 bases, with 13 bases between them. This CDR3 has 15 residues. CDR1 is MDHEN, CDR2 SYDVKM, per germline. Original processing methods: Amplified reference gene primers provided the basis for estimating nucleated cell counts. TCRdb keeps only in-frame clones here, not all; method: immunoSEQ multiplex PCR. V, J and clone size are those of that table, while D and trimming were read from the DNA. The table lists under 450,000 clones, approximately 91% of them singletons. This clone has a handful of counts. The TCR sequence derives from a woman aged 40 to 50 with COVID-19, enrolled during active disease. The V gene is TRBV28, the J gene TRBJ2-2; possible D gene TRBD1, 5 bases. The specimen was peripheral blood. The CDR3 DNA follows: TGTGCCAGCAGTTTCCCAGGGAAGGGGACCGGGGAGCTGTTTTTT. Protein: CASSFPGKGTGELFF.